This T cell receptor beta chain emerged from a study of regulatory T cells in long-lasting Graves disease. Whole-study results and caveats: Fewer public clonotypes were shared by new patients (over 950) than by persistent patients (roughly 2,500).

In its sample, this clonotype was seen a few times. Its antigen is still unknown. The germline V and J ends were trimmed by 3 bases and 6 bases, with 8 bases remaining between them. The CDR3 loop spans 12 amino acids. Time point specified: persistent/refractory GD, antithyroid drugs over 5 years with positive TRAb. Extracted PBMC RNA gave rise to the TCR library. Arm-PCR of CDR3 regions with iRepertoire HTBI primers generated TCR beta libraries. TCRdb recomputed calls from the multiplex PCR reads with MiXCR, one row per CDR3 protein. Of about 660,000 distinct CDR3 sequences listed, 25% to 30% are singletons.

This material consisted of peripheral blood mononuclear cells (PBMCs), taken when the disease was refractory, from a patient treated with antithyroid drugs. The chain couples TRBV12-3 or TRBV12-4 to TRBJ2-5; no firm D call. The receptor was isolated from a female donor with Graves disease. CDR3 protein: CASSLAHKTQYF. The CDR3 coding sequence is TGTGCCAGCAGTTTGGCACATAAGACCCAGTACTTC.